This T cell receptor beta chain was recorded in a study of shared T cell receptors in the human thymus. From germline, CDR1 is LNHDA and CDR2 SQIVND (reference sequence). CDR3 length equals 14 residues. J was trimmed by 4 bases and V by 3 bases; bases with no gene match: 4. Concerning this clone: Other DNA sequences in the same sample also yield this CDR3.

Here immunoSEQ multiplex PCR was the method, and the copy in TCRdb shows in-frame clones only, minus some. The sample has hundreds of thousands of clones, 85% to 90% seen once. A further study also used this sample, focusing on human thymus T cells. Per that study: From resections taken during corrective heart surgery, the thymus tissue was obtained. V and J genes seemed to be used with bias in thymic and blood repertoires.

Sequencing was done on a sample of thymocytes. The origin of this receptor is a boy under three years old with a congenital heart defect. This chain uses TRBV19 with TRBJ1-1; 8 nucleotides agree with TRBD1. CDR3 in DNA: TGTGCCAGTAGTATGGACAGGGCTGGCACTGAAGCTTTCTTT. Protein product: CASSMDRAGTEAFF.